Listed below are T cell receptor beta chains from one sample, sequenced in a study of cytomegalovirus exposure and HLA in healthy donors. TCRdb's table, derived via immunoSEQ multiplex PCR, lists solely in-frame clones and lacks some. The data contain some 150,000 clones, 65% to 90% of them singletons. The specimen was PBMCs. The source of these receptors is a woman under 40 in good health and CMV-seronegative. CDR3s include the opening cysteine and the closing phenylalanine or tryptophan. The order of the fields is D gene, clone size, V gene, J gene, CDR3 DNA, CDR3 protein. D genes are given only for firm matches. Size values are once, few and many counts, or a class for expanded clones, and some rows have none.

D: NA; size: NA; V: TRBV13; J: TRBJ1-2; DNA: TGTGCCAGCAGCCTTGGACAGAACTATGGCTACACCTTC; CDR3: CASSLGQNYGYTF
D: TRBD1; size: NA; V: TRBV27; J: TRBJ2-1; DNA: TGTGCCAGCAGTGGACAGGGAGCTTTCAATGAGCAGTTCTTC; CDR3: CASSGQGAFNEQFF
D: TRBD1; size: few; V: TRBV6-5; J: TRBJ1-1; DNA: TGTGCCAGCAGTTACTCGGGGACAGTCGGCACTGAAGCTTTCTTT; CDR3: CASSYSGTVGTEAFF
D: NA; size: NA; V: TRBV6-6; J: TRBJ1-5; DNA: TGTGCCAGCAGTCCCCTCCCCCCGGTGCCCCAGCATTTT; CDR3: CASSPLPPVPQHF
D: NA; size: NA; V: TRBV6-6; J: TRBJ1-2; DNA: TGTGCCAGCAGTTACTCCAGGGGCAACTATGGCTACACCTTC; CDR3: CASSYSRGNYGYTF
D: NA; size: NA; V: TRBV28; J: TRBJ1-6; DNA: TGTGCCAGCAGTTTAGGGCAGGGAGGCTCACCCCTCCACTTT; CDR3: CASSLGQGGSPLHF
D: TRBD1; size: NA; V: TRBV29-1; J: TRBJ2-7; DNA: TGCAGCGTTGAAGATCGACAGGGCGGCTACGAGCAGTACTTC; CDR3: CSVEDRQGGYEQYF
D: NA; size: NA; V: TRBV25-1; J: TRBJ2-3; DNA: TGTGCCAGCTCGCAGGGGAGCACAGATACGCAGTATTTT; CDR3: CASSQGSTDTQYF
D: TRBD1; size: NA; V: TRBV27; J: TRBJ2-7; DNA: TGTGCCAGCAGTTTGAACAGGGGCGGCGAGCAGTACTTC; CDR3: CASSLNRGGEQYF
D: TRBD1; size: once; V: TRBV6-1; J: TRBJ1-5; DNA: TGTGCCAGCAGCCCCGACAGGGATCAGCCCCAGCATTTT; CDR3: CASSPDRDQPQHF
D: NA; size: NA; V: TRBV11-2; J: TRBJ1-5; DNA: TGTGCCAGCAGCTGGGACATCAATCAGCCCCAGCATTTT; CDR3: CASSWDINQPQHF
D: NA; size: NA; V: TRBV27; J: TRBJ1-3; DNA: TGTGCCAGCAGTTTACAGGGGGGAAACACCATATATTTT; CDR3: CASSLQGGNTIYF
D: TRBD1; size: NA; V: TRBV10-3; J: TRBJ1-4; DNA: TGTGCCATCAGTACCGGGACAGGGGTCAATGAAAAATTGTTTTTT; CDR3: CAISTGTGVNEKLFF
D: TRBD2; size: NA; V: TRBV5-8; J: TRBJ2-1; DNA: TGTGCCAGCAGGTTGGCGACTAGCGGGTACTACAATGAGCAGTTCTTC; CDR3: CASRLATSGYYNEQFF
D: TRBD2; size: NA; V: TRBV19; J: TRBJ2-3; DNA: TGTGCCAGTAGTTCCCGACTAGCGGAGATGGGCACAGATACGCAGTATTTT; CDR3: CASSSRLAEMGTDTQYF
D: NA; size: few; V: TRBV2; J: TRBJ2-6; DNA: TGTGCCAGCAGTGAACCAGGGCCCGCCGCCAACGTCCTGACTTTC; CDR3: CASSEPGPAANVLTF
D: NA; size: NA; V: TRBV7-2; J: TRBJ2-1; DNA: TGTGCCAGCAGCTTTGCGGTTCGGGGGAGCTCCTACAATGAGCAGTTCTTC; CDR3: CASSFAVRGSSYNEQFF
D: TRBD1; size: NA; V: TRBV7-3; J: TRBJ2-1; DNA: TGTGCCAGCAGCGAGAAACCGGGACAGGGATTGAATGAGCAGTTCTTC; CDR3: CASSEKPGQGLNEQFF
D: NA; size: NA; V: TRBV10-3; J: TRBJ1-2; DNA: TGTGCCATCAGTGAGTCAGGCAGGGATAACTATGGCTACACCTTC; CDR3: CAISESGRDNYGYTF
D: TRBD2; size: once; V: TRBV5-1; J: TRBJ2-7; DNA: TGCGCCAGCAGCTTCGGCACTAGCGGGGTCTCCCTATCCTACGAGCAGTACTTC; CDR3: CASSFGTSGVSLSYEQYF
D: NA; size: NA; V: TRBV5-4; J: TRBJ2-7; DNA: TGTGCCAGCAGCTCCCCTAGGGCGGGCGGAACGTACGAGCAGTACTTC; CDR3: CASSSPRAGGTYEQYF
D: TRBD2; size: NA; V: TRBV5-4; J: TRBJ2-1; DNA: TGTGCCAGCAGCCTGACTAGCGCCTCCTACAATGAGCAGTTCTTC; CDR3: CASSLTSASYNEQFF
D: TRBD2; size: few; V: TRBV4-1; J: TRBJ2-7; DNA: TGCGCCAGCAGCGCTCGGACTAGTTCGGGCTCCTACGAGCAGTACTTC; CDR3: CASSARTSSGSYEQYF
D: NA; size: NA; V: TRBV19; J: TRBJ1-1; DNA: TGTGCCAGTAGGGACAGACTTGAAGCTTTCTTT; CDR3: CASRDRLEAFF
D: NA; size: NA; V: TRBV6-1; J: TRBJ1-1; DNA: TGTGCCAGCAGTGGTAGGGGGGGGAACACTGAAGCTTTCTTT; CDR3: CASSGRGGNTEAFF
D: NA; size: NA; V: TRBV20-1; J: TRBJ2-3; DNA: TGCAGTGCACTAACAGATACGCAGTATTTT; CDR3: CSALTDTQYF
D: NA; size: once; V: TRBV7-9; J: TRBJ2-1; DNA: TGTGCCAGCAGCTTACCGAGCGCAGGGCGGAATGAGCAGTTCTTC; CDR3: CASSLPSAGRNEQFF
D: NA; size: NA; V: TRBV4-2; J: TRBJ2-7; DNA: TGTGCCAGCAGCCAAGACTACGCCCAGGCCTACGAGCAGTACTTC; CDR3: CASSQDYAQAYEQYF
D: NA; size: NA; V: TRBV28; J: TRBJ1-4; DNA: TGTGCCAGCAGCCCTCCTCAACGGGGAAAACTGTTTTTT; CDR3: CASSPPQRGKLFF
D: NA; size: NA; V: TRBV7-3; J: TRBJ2-1; DNA: TGTGCCAGCAGCCCCCCCGGTCGCTCCTACAATGAGCAGTTCTTC; CDR3: CASSPPGRSYNEQFF
D: NA; size: NA; V: TRBV9; J: TRBJ1-2; DNA: TGTGCCAGCAGCGTAGGATGGGGGCCCTCGGCGTATGGCTACACCTTC; CDR3: CASSVGWGPSAYGYTF
D: NA; size: NA; V: TRBV6-6; J: TRBJ2-7; DNA: TGTGCCAGCAGTCCAACCCGTGGACAGTACGAGCAGTACTTC; CDR3: CASSPTRGQYEQYF
D: NA; size: NA; V: TRBV10-1; J: TRBJ1-6; DNA: TGCGCCAGCAGTGCCGGACAGTCGAGACCCCTCCACTTT; CDR3: CASSAGQSRPLHF
D: NA; size: once; V: TRBV18; J: TRBJ1-2; DNA: TGTGCCAGCTCCCAATCAACTAACTATGGCTACACCTTC; CDR3: CASSQSTNYGYTF
D: TRBD2; size: NA; V: TRBV5-4; J: TRBJ2-2; DNA: TGTGCCTGCAGCCCCCTGGGGGGGGAGTACACCGGGGAGCTGTTTTTT; CDR3: CACSPLGGEYTGELFF
D: NA; size: NA; V: TRBV7-2; J: TRBJ1-6; DNA: TGTGCCAGCAGCCCGGGGCGGGGGCCCCCTTATTCACCCCTCCACTTT; CDR3: CASSPGRGPPYSPLHF
D: NA; size: NA; V: TRBV10-3; J: TRBJ1-5; DNA: TGTGCCATCAGTGAGTCAAGTGAGGGTTATCAGCCCCAGCATTTT; CDR3: CAISESSEGYQPQHF
D: TRBD1; size: few; V: TRBV6-5; J: TRBJ1-5; DNA: TGTGCCAGTGGACAGGCCAATCAGCCCCAGCATTTT; CDR3: CASGQANQPQHF
D: NA; size: once; V: TRBV19; J: TRBJ2-3; DNA: TGTGCCAGTAGTATTTCTAGGAGCACAGATACGCAGTATTTT; CDR3: CASSISRSTDTQYF
D: TRBD2; size: NA; V: TRBV9; J: TRBJ2-1; DNA: TGTGCCAGCAGCGTAGCCAGCGGGAGTGGGGGCAATGAGCAGTTCTTC; CDR3: CASSVASGSGGNEQFF
D: TRBD1; size: NA; V: TRBV27; J: TRBJ1-4; DNA: TGTGCCAGCAGCTTACAGGGGGCTAGAGAAAAACTGTTTTTT; CDR3: CASSLQGAREKLFF
D: TRBD1; size: NA; V: TRBV5-1; J: TRBJ1-1; DNA: TGCGCCAGCAGCTTGCCCGGGACAGGGGCGTCTGAAGCTTTCTTT; CDR3: CASSLPGTGASEAFF
D: TRBD1; size: NA; V: TRBV19; J: TRBJ1-4; DNA: TGTGCCAGTAGTACGGACAGGGAGGAAAAACTGTTTTTT; CDR3: CASSTDREEKLFF
D: TRBD1; size: NA; V: TRBV27; J: TRBJ2-6; DNA: TGTGCCAGCAGTTTATCCCCGGGACAGGGCCTATTTGTGCGCTCTGGGGCCAACGTCCTGACTTTC; CDR3: CASSLSPGQGLFVRSGANVLTF
D: NA; size: NA; V: TRBV5-6; J: TRBJ2-1; DNA: TGTGCCAGCAGCTTGGCGGTGCGCTCCTACAATGAGCAGTTCTTC; CDR3: CASSLAVRSYNEQFF